This passage covers 10 T cell receptor beta chains from one sample sequenced in a study of blood T cell repertoires in COVID-19. The method was immunoSEQ multiplex PCR; TCRdb's version includes in-frame clones alone and lacks a portion of them. The data contain about 160,000 clones, 84% of them seen just once; the ten biggest clones take up roughly 13%. Sequencing was performed on peripheral blood. Receptor source: a man aged 18 to 35 with active or convalescent COVID-19.

J is TRBJ1-5 and V is TRBV21-1; the DNA was not used to check the table's D call, TRBD1. TRBV21-1 is reported as a pseudogene. This CDR3 is 17 amino acids long. The CDR3 spells CASSKNGDRGRDQPQHF. In DNA, the CDR3 is TGTGCCAGCAGCAAAAATGGGGACAGGGGGCGCGATCAGCCCCAGCATTTT.

The V call is TRBV9, the J call TRBJ1-4; the match to TRBD1 covers 11 bases. From germline, CDR1 is SGDLS and CDR2 YYNGEE. There are 16 residues in the CDR3. V was pared by 4 bases and J by 4 bases, with 6 bases of the junction left unmatched. The DNA of the CDR3 is TGTGCCAGCAGCCACGGGACAGGGGGTCATAATGAAAAACTGTTTTTT. It is translated as CASSHGTGGHNEKLFF.

The chain uses TRBV5-4 and TRBJ1-1; 8 bases agree with TRBD1. In germline, CDR1 is SGHNT, CDR2 YYREEE (reference sequence). V lost 5 bases and J lost 6; bases outside the gene matches: 12. This CDR3 region has 15 residues. The CDR3 DNA reads as TGTGCCAGCAGTTATCGACAGGGGAAGGCAGCTGAAGCTTTCTTT. The encoded protein is CASSYRQGKAAEAFF. The whole variable domain, remainder taken from reference TRBV5-4 and TRBJ1-1, is ETGVTQSPTHLIKTRGQQVTLRCSSQSGHNTVSWYQQALGQGPQFIFQYYREEENGRGNFPPRFSGLQFPNYSSELNVNALELDDSALYLCASSYRQGKAAEAFFGQGTRLTVV.

The chain joins TRBV6-2 or TRBV6-3 to TRBJ1-2; unclear D gene. The CDR3 runs 16 residues. Germline lookup yields CDR1 MNHEY and CDR2 SVGEGT. V dropped 2 bases and J dropped 4 bases, with 17 bases sitting between them. CDR3 bases: TGTGCCAGCAGTTACCCCGAAAAGGGAGTCGGCTATGGCTACACCTTC. This gives the protein CASSYPEKGVGYGYTF.

This chain uses TRBV3-1 (or the pseudogene TRBV3-2) with TRBJ2-6; the D gene is possibly TRBD1 (6 bases). The V end lost 4 bases, the J end lost 0 bases, and 10 bases lay between the germline ends. This CDR3 has 16 residues. CDR1 and CDR2 (germline): LGHDT, YNNKEL (reference sequence). The CDR3 loop is CASSRTASSGANVLTF. CDR3 DNA sequence: TGTGCCAGCAGCCGGACAGCTAGCTCTGGGGCCAACGTCCTGACTTTC.

This chain uses TRBV19 with TRBJ1-5, with D unclear. Germline CDR1 is LNHDA and CDR2 is SQIVND (reference sequence). The CDR3 covers 15 residues. Trimming cost V 3 bases and J 1 base, with 10 bases left between them. The CDR3 here is CASSMVRGSNQPQHF. The CDR3 DNA reads as TGTGCCAGTAGTATGGTCCGCGGGAGCAATCAGCCCCAGCATTTT.

CDR3 region: CASSRWGENTGELFF. The CDR3, as DNA: TGTGCCAGCAGCCGATGGGGCGAGAACACCGGGGAGCTGTTTTTT. The V and J genes are TRBV5-4 and TRBJ2-2; tentatively, D is TRBD1 (5 bases). V gave up 4 bases and J gave up 1 base, with 11 bases separating them. Germline V gives CDR1 SGHNT, CDR2 YYREEE (reference sequence). The CDR3 sequence is 15 residues long.

The rearrangement uses TRBV6-5 and TRBJ1-2, with a tentative D call TRBD1 (6 bases). This CDR3 spans 16 amino acids. Germline loops: CDR1 MNHEY, CDR2 SVGAGI. Trimming took off 0 bases at V and 5 bases at J, with 16 bases between the two ends. The CDR3 DNA follows: TGTGCCAGCAGTTACTCCTGGGACACTCCTGGGTATGGCTACACCTTC. This translates into CASSYSWDTPGYGYTF.

As DNA, the CDR3 is TGTGCCAGCAGCCAAGATGGAAGGACAGACAGCCAGCCCCAGCATTTT. Its protein is CASSQDGRTDSQPQHF. The rearrangement joins TRBV3-1 (or the pseudogene TRBV3-2) to TRBJ1-5; D is perhaps TRBD1 (6 bases). The CDR3 extends over 16 amino acids. Germline-derived CDR1 and CDR2 are LGHDT and YNNKEL (reference sequence). Between the trimmed V and J ends, which lost 0 bases and 7 bases, there was a span of 16 bases.

This chain connects TRBV7-8 to TRBJ2-4; tentatively, D is TRBD1 (6 bases). The V gene lost 1 base and the J gene lost 2 bases, with 15 bases spanning the gap. CDR1 is SGHVS and CDR2 is FQNEAQ in the germline V gene. The length of the CDR3 is 17 residues. The CDR3 sequence is CASSLGPPTGPKNIQYF. In nucleotides, the CDR3 is TGTGCCAGCAGCTTAGGTCCCCCGACAGGTCCCAAAAACATTCAGTACTTC.